A single sample is the source of the 30 T cell receptor beta chains below, sequenced in a study of radiotherapy plus CTLA-4 blockade in lung cancer (dated by TCRdb to the late 2010s). Library preparation used the immunoSEQ multiplex PCR assay. TCRdb obtained this table from immuneACCESS and retained in-frame rearrangements with V and J assigned. These tables miss some clones; where compared with another copy, unresolved V genes account for less than half of the shortfall, and the remainder is unexplained. The sample data list 35,000 or so clones, and approximately 89% of these were observed just once. Of the sample, about 6% falls within the top ten clones. This specimen was peripheral blood, taken from a patient treated with radiotherapy plus ipilimumab. These receptor sequences come from a human donor with non-small cell lung cancer who had stable disease on radiotherapy plus ipilimumab.

The genes are TRBV28 and TRBJ1-1, with TRBD1 matching over 11 bases. The trim removed 6 bases at V and 4 bases at J, leaving 10 bases unmatched. The CDR3 sequence is 16 residues long. Germline V CDR1 and CDR2: MDHEN, SYDVKM. The CDR3 is CASSRGQGALLTEAFF. The CDR3 DNA reads as TGTGCCAGCAGCCGCGGACAGGGGGCCCTTCTCACTGAAGCTTTCTTT.

The genes are TRBV4-3 and TRBJ1-2; 9 bases match TRBD1. Germline trimming cut 6 bases from V and 7 bases from J; bases unmatched to any gene: 6. The germline CDR1 and CDR2 sequences are LGHNA and YSLEER. This CDR3 is built from 13 residues. The chain's CDR3 is CASSQDRGRGYTF. The CDR3 bases are TGCGCCAGCAGTCAGGACAGGGGTCGTGGCTACACCTTC.

V and J are TRBV4-3 and TRBJ2-3; the match to TRBD1 covers 7 bases. This CDR3 is built from 15 residues. J lost 4 bases, V lost 5 bases, and 9 bases had no gene match. CDR1 and CDR2 from the germline V gene are LGHNA and YSLEER. CDR3 sequence: CASSGLTGASDTQYF. The CDR3 DNA reads TGCGCCAGCAGCGGATTAACAGGGGCATCAGATACGCAGTATTTT.

The CDR3 protein is CASSLGGQIPYEQYF. The CDR3 DNA sequence: TGTGCCAGCAGCTTAGGCGGACAGATCCCCTACGAGCAGTACTTC. This chain links TRBV7-2 with TRBJ2-5; TRBD1 is a possible D gene (6 bases). Gene TRBJ2-7 matches the end of the DNA better, so the J call may be wrong. Germline assignment: CDR1 SGHTA and CDR2 FQGNSA. The CDR3 covers 15 residues.

The rearrangement joins TRBV4-1 to TRBJ2-7; no firm D call. V was cut by 0 bases and J by 2 bases, with 5 bases left in between. The germline V gene has CDR1 MGHRA and CDR2 YSYEKL. The CDR3 consists of 13 residues. The CDR3 bases are TGCGCCAGCAGCCAAGAGAGGCCCTACGAGCAGTACTTC. Amino acid sequence: CASSQERPYEQYF.

This clone has just one count. One end of the junction varies from germline; a read error may be responsible. V and J are TRBV2 and TRBJ2-1; 7 positions agree with TRBD2. The germline V gene has CDR1 SNHLY and CDR2 FYNNEI. The CDR3 has 14 residues. This CDR3 reads CAGSEAGVWNEQFF. CDR3 coding DNA: TGTGCCGGCAGTGAGGCGGGAGTATGGAATGAGCAGTTCTTC.

The chain uses TRBV19 and TRBJ2-1; 8 bases line up with TRBD2. Looked up from germline, CDR1 is LNHDA and CDR2 is SQIVND (reference sequence). CDR3 length equals 15 residues. V lost 6 bases and J lost 4; bases outside the gene matches: 8. The CDR3: CASRLIAGQYNEQFF. The CDR3 nucleotides read TGTGCCAGTAGACTTATAGCGGGGCAATACAATGAGCAGTTCTTC.

V and J are TRBV7-3 and TRBJ1-1, with 8 bases identical to TRBD1. The V gene's germline CDR1 is SGHTA and CDR2 FQGTGA. The junction had 5 bases not matched to a gene; V was cut back by 6 bases and J by 2 bases. This CDR3 is 14 amino acids long. The DNA of the CDR3 is TGTGCCAGCAGTCAGGGGGCGGCTAACACTGAAGCTTTCTTT. It encodes CASSQGAANTEAFF.

This clone has just one count. The chain is built from TRBV4-1 and TRBJ1-2; 8 positions agree with TRBD1. CDR3 length: 14 residues. Germline CDR1 reads MGHRA; CDR2 reads YSYEKL. With V trimmed by 4 bases and J by 8 bases, 9 bases remained unmatched. DNA for the CDR3: TGCGCCAGCAGCCCCCCGGGACAGGCTCGGGGCTACACCTTC. Translating it yields CASSPPGQARGYTF.

This chain connects TRBV7-2 to TRBJ2-3; D not resolved. V dropped 5 bases and J dropped 4 bases, with 10 bases sitting between them. Germline V gene sequence: CDR1 SGHTA, CDR2 FQGNSA. There are 13 residues in the CDR3. Here the CDR3 DNA reads TGTGCCAGCAGCCTCAGGATGTCAGATACGCAGTATTTT. Translated: CASSLRMSDTQYF.

This chain links TRBV5-6 with TRBJ2-1, with D possibly being TRBD1 (6 bases). Germline values: CDR1 SGHDT, CDR2 YYEEEE. Trimming pared 5 bases from V and 4 bases from J, leaving 16 bases between. The CDR3 runs to 15 residues. CDR3 region: CASRWQGTLYNEQFF. The CDR3 region has the DNA TGTGCCAGCAGATGGCAGGGGACCTTATACAATGAGCAGTTCTTC.

The chain couples TRBV14 to TRBJ1-2; 8 positions agree with TRBD1. The germline V gene encodes CDR1 SGHDN and CDR2 FVKESK. The V and J ends lost 6 bases and 3 bases, in that order; junction bases with no gene match: 3. This CDR3 is 13 amino acids long. The chain's CDR3 is CASRHRGDYGYTF. In DNA, the CDR3 is TGTGCCAGCAGGCACAGGGGGGACTATGGCTACACCTTC.

This clone was observed once. This chain uses TRBV27 with TRBJ2-3; D is possibly TRBD2 (5 bases). Germline lookup yields CDR1 MNHEY and CDR2 SMNVEV (reference sequence). The CDR3 is made up of 14 amino acids. Trimming removed 3 bases at V and 2 bases at J, with 9 bases between. CDR3 sequence (DNA): TGTGCCAGCAGTTTTGGGCTAGCCACAGATACGCAGTATTTT. It is translated as CASSFGLATDTQYF.

This clone has only one observation. The chain links TRBV7-2 to TRBJ2-1; D possibly corresponds to TRBD2 (6 bases). V lost 3 bases to trimming and J lost 5 bases, with 14 bases between them. CDR1 SGHTA and CDR2 FQGNSA come from the germline V gene. CDR3 length: 15 residues. The DNA for the CDR3 is TGTGCCAGCAGCTTCACATGGCGGGGACACAATGAGCAGTTCTTC. The encoded protein is CASSFTWRGHNEQFF.

This chain links TRBV7-8 with TRBJ2-7; weak D call: TRBD2 (5 bases). The germline V gene has CDR1 SGHVS and CDR2 FQNEAQ. The CDR3 has 15 residues. V lost 1 base and J 2 bases, leaving 12 bases between the germline ends. The DNA for the CDR3 is TGTGCCAGCAGCTTAGGTCGGCGGGCGACCTACGAGCAGTACTTC. Amino acid sequence: CASSLGRRATYEQYF.

V is TRBV9 and J is TRBJ2-1; D is undetermined. The CDR3 covers 15 residues. Trimming took off 0 bases at V and 3 bases at J, with 10 bases between the two ends. The germline CDR1 and CDR2 sequences are SGDLS and YYNGEE. DNA of the CDR3: TGTGCCAGCAGCGTAGCGGGTGAGATCTACAATGAGCAGTTCTTC. Amino acid sequence: CASSVAGEIYNEQFF.

This chain links TRBV29-1 with TRBJ2-3; 9 bases agree with TRBD1. V lost 3 bases, J lost 9 bases, and 7 bases stayed unmatched. The CDR3 is made up of 13 amino acids. In germline, CDR1 is SQVTM, CDR2 ANQGSEA. The CDR3 DNA sequence: TGCAGCGTTGAGGGACAGGGCCTTCAGACGCAGTATTTT. Translation gives CSVEGQGLQTQYF.

V is TRBV7-2 and J is TRBJ2-1; 7 bases match TRBD2. This CDR3 spans 14 amino acids. Germline values: CDR1 SGHTA, CDR2 FQGNSA. V dropped 4 bases and J dropped 3; count of bases not matched to a gene: 3. CDR3 DNA: TGTGCCAGCAGCTCCCGGGACTACTACAATGAGCAGTTCTTC. This sequence encodes CASSSRDYYNEQFF.

This clone was recorded once. CDR3 in amino acids: CASSPSGTGTYEQYF. The CDR3 bases are TGTGCCAGCAGTCCCTCCGGGACAGGGACCTACGAGCAGTACTTC. V and J are TRBV28 and TRBJ2-7; 9 bases agree with TRBD1. This CDR3 is built from 15 residues. The ends lost 5 bases at V and 2 bases at J; junction bases unmatched: 7. The germline V gene has CDR1 MDHEN and CDR2 SYDVKM. Drawing the rest from reference TRBV28 and TRBJ2-7, the complete variable domain is DVKVTQSSRYLVKRTGEKVFLECVQDMDHENMFWYRQDPGLGLRLIYFSYDVKMKEKGDIPEGYSVSREKKERFSLILESASTNQTSMYLCASSPSGTGTYEQYFGPGTRLTVT.

The V call is TRBV29-1, the J call TRBJ2-1; D may be TRBD2 (7 bases). There are 14 residues in the CDR3. CDR1 and CDR2 from the germline V gene are SQVTM and ANQGSEA. Here the CDR3 DNA reads TGCAGTGGGGGGCGGGAGAGGTCCTACAATGAGCAGTTCTTC. This encodes CSGGRERSYNEQFF.

The chain has TRBV27 and TRBJ2-1, with D unresolved. V lost 3 bases and J 4 bases, leaving 4 bases between the germline ends. This CDR3 spans 12 amino acids. CDR1 is MNHEY, CDR2 SMNVEV, per germline (reference sequence). As DNA, the CDR3 is TGTGCCAGCAGTTTCGGTTACAATGAGCAGTTCTTC. Protein: CASSFGYNEQFF.

In this sample, this clone turned up once. The V gene is TRBV11-3, the J gene TRBJ2-7, with 8 nucleotides matching TRBD2. Germline V gives CDR1 SGHNT, CDR2 YENEEA. J was trimmed by 4 bases and V by 1 base; bases with no gene match: 6. The CDR3 spans 15 residues. The CDR3 nucleotides are TGTGCCAGCAGCTTAGGAAGCGGGAGAGGTTACGAGCAGTACTTC. It yields the protein CASSLGSGRGYEQYF.

J is TRBJ2-2 and V is TRBV2; no firm D call. The CDR3 loop spans 14 amino acids. The germline V gene has CDR1 SNHLY and CDR2 FYNNEI. Between the trimmed V and J ends, which lost 7 bases and 2 bases, there was a span of 11 bases. In DNA form, the CDR3 reads TGTGCCAGCAAACCGACTGGAAACACCGGGGAGCTGTTTTTT. Residues: CASKPTGNTGELFF.

The chain couples TRBV6-6 to TRBJ2-2; D might be TRBD1 (5 bases). Per germline, CDR1 MNHNY and CDR2 SVGAGI (reference sequence). The CDR3 covers 15 residues. V dropped 3 bases and J dropped 1 base, with 9 bases sitting between them. CDR3 nucleotides: TGTGCCAGCAGTTATAGTGACAGGAACACCGGGGAGCTGTTTTTT. Amino acid sequence: CASSYSDRNTGELFF.

This chain links TRBV28 with TRBJ1-5; D might be TRBD1 (5 bases). With 11 bases removed from V and 3 bases from J, the gap between germline ends came to 11 bases. The V gene's germline CDR1 is MDHEN and CDR2 SYDVKM. CDR3 length: 12 amino acids. The CDR3, as DNA: TGTGCCGGGGGGAGGCTCAATCAGCCCCAGCATTTT. Translation: CAGGRLNQPQHF.

The V gene is TRBV7-8, the J gene TRBJ2-4; TRBD2 agrees at 14 bases. Germline CDR1 and CDR2: SGHVS and FQNEAQ. Germline trimming cut 5 bases from V and 5 bases from J; bases unmatched to any gene: 14. There are 19 residues in the CDR3. The CDR3 region is CASSEGGLAGAGRQNIQYF. CDR3 in DNA: TGTGCCAGCAGCGAAGGGGGACTAGCGGGAGCTGGGAGGCAAAACATTCAGTACTTC.

The chain uses TRBV30 and TRBJ1-1; D possibly corresponds to TRBD1 (5 bases). V was cut by 5 bases and J by 8 bases, with 12 bases left in between. This CDR3 is built from 11 residues. Germline lookup yields CDR1 GTSNPN and CDR2 SVGIG (reference sequence). As DNA, the CDR3 is TGTGCCTGGGGCAGACAGAGGGAAGCTTTCTTT. Protein product: CAWGRQREAFF. Full variable domain (outside the CDR3, taken from reference TRBV30 and TRBJ1-1): SQTIHQWPATLVQPVGSPLSLECTVEGTSNPNLYWYRQAAGRGLQLLFYSVGIGQISSEVPQNLSASRPQDRQFILSSKKLLLSDSGFYLCAWGRQREAFFGQGTRLTVV.

The chain couples TRBV7-2 to TRBJ2-4; TRBD2 aligns across 16 bases. Germline values: CDR1 SGHTA, CDR2 FQGNSA. With 5 bases clipped from V and 5 bases from J, the junction kept 9 bases outside the gene matches. The CDR3 length is 18 residues. Written as DNA, the CDR3 is TGTGCCAGCAGCCTCGAGGGACTAGCGGGAGGGCCCCAAAACATTCAGTACTTC. Its protein product is CASSLEGLAGGPQNIQYF.

This clone showed up just once. V and J are TRBV28 and TRBJ2-1; D is perhaps TRBD1 (6 bases). The CDR3 extends over 15 amino acids. CDR1 is MDHEN and CDR2 is SYDVKM in the germline V gene. The V and J ends lost 2 bases and 8 bases respectively, with 16 bases between them. The CDR3 loop is CASSLIGQMIYEQFF. The CDR3 bases are TGTGCCAGCAGTTTAATTGGACAGATGATTTATGAGCAGTTCTTC. The whole variable domain, remainder taken from reference TRBV28 and TRBJ2-1, is DVKVTQSSRYLVKRTGEKVFLECVQDMDHENMFWYRQDPGLGLRLIYFSYDVKMKEKGDIPEGYSVSREKKERFSLILESASTNQTSMYLCASSLIGQMIYEQFFGPGTRLTVL.

V usage is TRBV9 and J usage is TRBJ2-7; tentatively, D is TRBD2 (5 bases). Germline V gives CDR1 SGDLS, CDR2 YYNGEE. Between the trimmed V and J ends, which lost 3 bases and 4 bases, there was a span of 8 bases. CDR3 length: 12 amino acids. CDR3 nucleotide sequence: TGTGCCAGCAGCGGGACGGGGTACGAGCAGTACTTC. Translating it yields CASSGTGYEQYF.